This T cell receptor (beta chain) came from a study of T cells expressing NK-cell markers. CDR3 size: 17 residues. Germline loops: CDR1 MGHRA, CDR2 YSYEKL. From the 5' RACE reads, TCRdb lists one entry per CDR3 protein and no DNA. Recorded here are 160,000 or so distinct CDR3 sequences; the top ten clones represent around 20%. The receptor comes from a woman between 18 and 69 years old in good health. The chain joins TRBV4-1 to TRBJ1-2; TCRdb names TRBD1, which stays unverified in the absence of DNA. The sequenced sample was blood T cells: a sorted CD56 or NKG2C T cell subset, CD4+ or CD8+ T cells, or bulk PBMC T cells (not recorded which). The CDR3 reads CASSQPTGAKRSYGYTF.